This T cell receptor (beta chain) was captured in a study of OX40 agonist ivuxolimab in advanced cancers. TCRdb keeps only in-frame clones here, not all; method: immunoSEQ multiplex PCR. The sample includes over 65,000 clones, roughly 80% of them seen just once. With 6 bases removed from V and 3 bases from J, the gap between germline ends came to 8 bases. The CDR3 length is 11 residues. Germline loops: CDR1 SQVTM, CDR2 ANQGSEA. Sequencing used CD4+ or CD8+ T cells sorted from blood, obtained in a trial of the OX40 agonist ivuxolimab. This sequence was found in an adult with an advanced solid tumor such as melanoma, head and neck, liver or kidney cancer. This sequence joins TRBV29-1 and TRBJ1-1; D is unresolved. The CDR3 sequence: CSVTADTEAFF. The CDR3 region has the DNA TGCAGCGTGACGGCAGACACTGAAGCTTTCTTT.